Shown below are 32 T cell receptor beta chains from a single sample sequenced in a study of blood T cells in healthy people across ages. Combining a sample-barcoded 5' primer with a J-beta primer mix, a second PCR ran for about 7 to 11 cycles. A single record per CDR3 protein comes from TCRdb applying MiXCR to the 5' RACE reads. The sample has under 750,000 distinct CDR3 sequences, about 45% seen once. Input material: blood. The receptors stem from a man older than 75 in good health.

The chain recombines TRBV20-1 with TRBJ2-1; D is possibly TRBD1 (7 bases). The CDR3 has 16 amino acids. Trimming took 1 base from V and 7 from J, leaving 20 bases between them. Germline V gives CDR1 DFQATT, CDR2 SNEGSKA (reference sequence). The chain's CDR3 is CSARGPFPGGNNEQFF. For the CDR3, the DNA is TGCAGTGCTAGAGGACCCTTCCCAGGGGGGAATAATGAGCAGTTCTTC.

This clonotype was detected a few times. V and J are TRBV20-1 and TRBJ1-6; a possible D gene is TRBD1 (5 bases). This CDR3 is 16 amino acids long. The V end lost 5 bases, the J end lost 7 bases, and 21 bases lay between the germline ends. Germline values: CDR1 DFQATT, CDR2 SNEGSKA (reference sequence). The CDR3 coding sequence is TGCAGTGCTTCCACAGCTCAGGGATCAGGCAATTCACCCCTCCACTTT. Its protein product is CSASTAQGSGNSPLHF.

The chain links TRBV6-1 to TRBJ2-1, with TRBD2 identical over 7 bases. V was pared by 2 bases and J by 2 bases, with 3 bases of the junction left unmatched. The CDR3 sequence is 15 residues long. The germline CDR1 and CDR2 sequences are MNHNS and SASEGT. The CDR3 DNA reads as TGTGCCAGCAGTGAAACTAGCGTAACCTACAATGAGCAGTTCTTC. This codes for CASSETSVTYNEQFF.

CDR3 region: CAISERGTIGGGGELFF. CDR3 coding DNA: TGTGCCATCAGTGAACGCGGGACTATTGGAGGGGGCGGGGAGCTGTTTTTT. The gene calls are TRBV10-3 and TRBJ2-2, with a possible D match to TRBD2 (7 bases). CDR3 length: 17 amino acids. Germline assignment: CDR1 ENHRY and CDR2 SYGVKD. The germline V and J ends were trimmed by 3 bases and 7 bases, with 21 bases remaining between them.

This clonotype was detected only a few times. This chain joins TRBV7-9 and TRBJ2-1; 14 nucleotides match TRBD2. This CDR3 is 17 amino acids long. V lost 5 bases to trimming and J lost 4 bases; unmatched junction nucleotides: 7. CDR1 is SEHNR and CDR2 is FQNEAQ in the germline V gene (reference sequence). CDR3 coding DNA: TGTGCCAGCAGCCTAAGACTAGCGGGAGGGGTTTACAATGAGCAGTTCTTC. This gives the protein CASSLRLAGGVYNEQFF.

This clonotype was counted only a few times. The chain employs TRBV4-3 and TRBJ1-5, with 8 bases matching TRBD1. V was clipped by 4 bases and J by 5 bases; unmatched bases: 4. Looked up from germline, CDR1 is LGHNA and CDR2 is YSLEER. CDR3 size: 14 residues. The CDR3 region has the DNA TGCGCCAGCAGCCCTAGGACAGGGTATCAGCCCCAGCATTTT. This translates into CASSPRTGYQPQHF.

This clonotype was detected a few times. CDR3 in DNA: TGCAGCGTTGAAGATCGGTTCACAGATACGCAGTATTTT. Protein product: CSVEDRFTDTQYF. This rearrangement joins TRBV29-1 to TRBJ2-3; unclear D gene. The CDR3 covers 13 residues. Germline CDR1 is SQVTM and CDR2 is ANQGSEA. V dropped 0 bases and J dropped 2 bases, with 6 bases sitting between them.

This clonotype was counted a few times. V usage is TRBV4-3 and J usage is TRBJ2-5; D not certain. CDR1 is LGHNA and CDR2 is YSLEER in the germline V gene. The CDR3 extends over 14 amino acids. The V and J ends lost 0 bases and 5 bases respectively, with 10 bases between them. CDR3 region: CASSQDVGMETQYF. In nucleotides, the CDR3 is TGCGCCAGCAGCCAAGATGTCGGAATGGAGACCCAGTACTTC.

In its sample, this clonotype was seen a few times. The rearrangement links TRBV10-3 to TRBJ1-2; TRBD1 might be the D (5 bases). This CDR3 is built from 21 residues. V was clipped by 1 base and J by 8 bases, with 35 bases between them. Per germline, CDR1 ENHRY and CDR2 SYGVKD. The CDR3 loop is CAISEWGGGAQAYTRPGGYTF. CDR3 DNA: TGTGCCATCAGTGAGTGGGGTGGCGGGGCCCAAGCTTACACACGTCCAGGAGGCTACACCTTC.

This clonotype was detected only a few times. The J gene is TRBJ2-7, the V gene TRBV20-1; 16 positions agree with TRBD2. CDR3 length equals 17 residues. With V trimmed by 5 bases and J by 4 bases, 11 bases remained unmatched. Germline V gives CDR1 DFQATT, CDR2 SNEGSKA (reference sequence). The CDR3 DNA follows: TGCAGTGCTGGGACCGGGACTAGCGGGAGGGGAGAGTACGAGCAGTACTTC. Protein: CSAGTGTSGRGEYEQYF.

Ten or more counts support this clonotype. The chain combines TRBV6-5 with TRBJ2-1; 9 bases agree with TRBD2. Germline CDR1 MNHEY, CDR2 SVGAGI. The CDR3 length is 14 residues. The trim removed 6 bases at V and 5 bases at J, leaving 5 bases unmatched. The CDR3 reads CASSPGLAHNEQFF. For the CDR3, the DNA is TGTGCCAGCAGCCCGGGACTAGCACACAATGAGCAGTTCTTC.

As to this clonotype: Mismatch with germline at one junction end may stem from a read error. This chain connects TRBV11-2 to TRBJ2-7; TRBD2 matches 10 bases. The CDR3 is 16 residues long. The germline CDR1 and CDR2 sequences are SGHAT and FQNNGV. The CDR3 coding sequence is TGTGCCGGCAGCGAATGGGCTAGCGGGGGCTTTTACGAGCAGTACTTC. The encoded protein is CAGSEWASGGFYEQYF.

This sequence joins TRBV20-1 and TRBJ1-6; 8 bases are a match to TRBD1. Trimming at V came to 5 bases and at J to 5 bases, leaving 5 bases not matched to a gene. The CDR3 runs 14 residues. Germline-derived CDR1 and CDR2 are DFQATT and SNEGSKA (reference sequence). The CDR3 coding sequence is TGCAGTGCTGGCGACAGGGGCGATAATTCACCCCTCCACTTT. Translating it yields CSAGDRGDNSPLHF.

There are a few counts of this clonotype. The chain is built from TRBV7-9 and TRBJ1-4; a possible D gene is TRBD1 (5 bases). CDR1 is SEHNR and CDR2 is FQNEAQ in the germline V gene (reference sequence). Trimming removed 3 bases at V and 0 bases at J, with 11 bases between. This CDR3 contains 16 residues. The CDR3: CASSLPGASTNEKLFF. CDR3 DNA sequence: TGTGCCAGCAGCTTGCCCGGGGCCTCAACTAATGAAAAACTGTTTTTT.

This clonotype came up once. The chain uses TRBV20-1 and TRBJ2-7, with D hard to call. The DNA end lines up better with TRBJ2-5; the J call may be wrong. CDR1 is DFQATT and CDR2 is SNEGSKA in the germline V gene (reference sequence). The CDR3 totals 12 residues. CDR3 region: CSARSGSETQYF. The CDR3 bases are TGCAGTGCTCGGAGTGGGTCGGAGACCCAGTACTTC.

The CDR3 coding sequence is TGTGCCAGCAGCTTATACGGAGCGGGACAGGGGGAGACCCAGTACTTC. Protein sequence: CASSLYGAGQGETQYF. The chain uses TRBV7-3 and TRBJ2-5, with 10 bases matching TRBD1. There are 16 residues in the CDR3. The V gene end was trimmed by 2 bases and the J gene end by 5 bases; junction bases not matched to a gene: 8. Per the germline V gene, CDR1 is SGHTA and CDR2 is FQGTGA.

CDR3: CASSFNRGNSPLHF. CDR3 nucleotide sequence: TGTGCCAGCAGCTTTAACAGGGGTAATTCACCCCTCCACTTT. This chain links TRBV7-9 with TRBJ1-6, with 7 bases aligning to TRBD1. Per germline, CDR1 SEHNR and CDR2 FQNEAQ (reference sequence). V lost 3 bases to trimming and J lost 6 bases; unmatched junction nucleotides: 2. This CDR3 contains 14 residues.

The chain uses TRBV28 and TRBJ2-3, with 9 positions matching TRBD2. With V trimmed by 3 bases and J by 4 bases, 5 bases remained unmatched. The germline gives CDR1 MDHEN, CDR2 SYDVKM. The CDR3 has 15 residues. The chain's CDR3 is CASSFVAGEADTQYF. The CDR3 DNA reads TGTGCCAGCAGTTTTGTAGCGGGAGAGGCAGATACGCAGTATTTT.

The V and J genes are TRBV4-3 and TRBJ2-1; D may match TRBD1 or TRBD2 (5 bases each). The germline gives CDR1 LGHNA, CDR2 YSLEER. There are 18 residues in the CDR3. V was cut by 3 bases and J by 0 bases, with 18 bases left in between. The DNA of the CDR3 is TGCGCCAGCAGCCAGGGTCGACCGGGACCCAGCTCCTACAATGAGCAGTTCTTC. Translation: CASSQGRPGPSSYNEQFF.

The chain has TRBV7-3 and TRBJ2-4; 8 positions agree with TRBD1. Unmatched junction bases numbered 8, after V lost 5 bases and J lost 8 bases. Germline V CDR1 and CDR2: SGHTA, FQGTGA. The CDR3 totals 14 residues. Written as DNA, the CDR3 is TGTGCCAGCAGCGTCACAGGGGGTAAAGACATTCAGTACTTC. Translating gives CASSVTGGKDIQYF.

This clonotype came up a few times. The chain is built from TRBV7-2 and TRBJ2-1; a possible D gene is TRBD2 (6 bases). The CDR3 contains 16 residues. Trimming removed 5 bases at V and 5 bases at J, with 19 bases between. Germline loops: CDR1 SGHTA, CDR2 FQGNSA. CDR3 in DNA: TGTGCCAGCAGCATTCAACCCGGGACTGTCAACAATGAGCAGTTCTTC. Translating it yields CASSIQPGTVNNEQFF.

The V and J genes are TRBV12-3 or TRBV12-4 and TRBJ2-2; no clear D gene. V was cut by 8 bases and J by 4 bases, with 11 bases left in between. This CDR3 region has 13 residues. The CDR3 region has the DNA TGTGCCAGCGGAAATGGCGCCACCGGGGAGCTGTTTTTT. Residues: CASGNGATGELFF.

The J gene is TRBJ2-5, the V gene TRBV20-1; possible D gene TRBD2, 6 bases. The V gene lost 3 bases and the J gene lost 5 bases, with 19 bases spanning the gap. Germline V CDR1 and CDR2: DFQATT, SNEGSKA (reference sequence). The CDR3 covers 15 residues. The CDR3 region has the DNA TGCAGTGCTAGCGAGGAATGGGACTCGGTCGAGACCCAGTACTTC. It codes for CSASEEWDSVETQYF.

As regards this clonotype: One junction end disagrees with the germline gene, perhaps due to a read error. The V call is TRBV5-1, the J call TRBJ2-5; perhaps TRBD2 as D (6 bases). The CDR3 sequence is 14 residues long. Germline V gene lookup returns CDR1 SGHRS and CDR2 YFSETQ. The CDR3 sequence is CASNLGWRGETQYF. The DNA of the CDR3 is TGCGCCAGCAACTTGGGGTGGCGGGGAGAGACCCAGTACTTC.

This clonotype was seen just once. The J gene is TRBJ2-7, the V gene TRBV5-1, with D perhaps TRBD1 (5 bases). Trimming stripped 0 bases from V and 9 bases from J, with 19 bases between. Germline CDR1 SGHRS, CDR2 YFSETQ. This CDR3 has 15 residues. The CDR3 DNA sequence: TGCGCCAGCAGCTTGGTGGAGACAGAGTCATCCGGGCAGTACTTC. Translated, it gives CASSLVETESSGQYF.

This chain uses TRBV28 with TRBJ2-7, with TRBD2 identical over 9 bases. The J call may be faulty, since TRBJ2-5 better matches the DNA end. Looked up from germline, CDR1 is MDHEN and CDR2 is SYDVKM. The CDR3 consists of 16 residues. DNA for the CDR3: TGTGCCAGCATCCGGGGGGGACTAGCTCGTAAAGAGACCCAGTACTTC. Its protein is CASIRGGLARKETQYF.

This chain links TRBV20-1 with TRBJ2-2, with 9 bases matching TRBD1. V dropped 2 bases and J dropped 6; count of bases not matched to a gene: 13. The CDR3 spans 17 residues. Germline lookup yields CDR1 DFQATT and CDR2 SNEGSKA (reference sequence). The chain's CDR3 is CSARLNPGQGKSGELFF. The CDR3 region has the DNA TGCAGTGCTAGACTCAACCCGGGACAGGGAAAATCCGGGGAGCTGTTTTTT.

This clonotype has just one count. The V and J genes are TRBV12-3 or TRBV12-4 and TRBJ2-7, with D unclear. V was trimmed by 3 bases and J by 6 bases, leaving 15 bases between them. The CDR3 consists of 14 residues. The CDR3 region is CASSFGGDPGEQYF. The CDR3 region has the DNA TGTGCCAGCAGTTTCGGTGGCGACCCCGGCGAGCAGTACTTC.

This clonotype was seen a few times. The rearrangement links TRBV7-3 to TRBJ2-1; possible D gene TRBD1, 6 bases. CDR3 size: 14 residues. V lost 3 bases to trimming and J lost 7 bases, with 13 bases between them. Germline V gene sequence: CDR1 SGHTA, CDR2 FQGTGA. The CDR3 sequence is CASSFGQKDNEQFF. The DNA of the CDR3 is TGTGCCAGCAGCTTTGGACAGAAGGATAATGAGCAGTTCTTC.

The genes are TRBV27 and TRBJ2-4, with 12 bases that match TRBD1. The J segment lost 13 bases and the V segment lost 5 bases, leaving 15 bases of the junction unmatched. This CDR3 contains 16 residues. Per the germline V gene, CDR1 is MNHEY and CDR2 is SMNVEV (reference sequence). The CDR3 sequence is CASSHPGTGGFWEQYF. The DNA for the CDR3 is TGTGCCAGCAGTCACCCCGGGACAGGGGGCTTTTGGGAGCAGTACTTC.

This clonotype showed up just a few times. The rearrangement uses TRBV7-2 and TRBJ1-2; TRBD1 agrees at 10 bases. CDR1 is SGHTA and CDR2 is FQGNSA in the germline V gene. CDR3 length: 14 residues. V was pared by 6 bases and J by 2 bases, with 3 bases of the junction left unmatched. CDR3 amino acids: CASRVGQGNYGYTF. CDR3 bases: TGTGCCAGCAGGGTGGGACAGGGGAACTATGGCTACACCTTC.

Remarks on this clonotype: A much larger clone is a single base away; this may be a read error. V is TRBV7-2 and J is TRBJ2-3; possible D gene TRBD2, 6 bases. Germline CDR1 SGHTA, CDR2 FQGNSA. This CDR3 has 18 residues. This CDR3 is CASSLYGYGGGTTDMQYF. CDR3 sequence (DNA): TGTGCCAGCAGCTTATATGGGTACGGGGGAGGAACCACAGATATGCAGTATTTT.